A selection of T cell receptor beta chains follows, all from one sample in a study of identical twins. Via MiXCR, TCRdb re-called the 5' RACE reads, giving one row per CDR3 protein. The sample includes 700,000 or so distinct CDR3 sequences, 8.6% seen only once; the top ten take around 0.98%. The data were also submitted as part of a second study, on yellow fever vaccine responses in identical twins.

Sequencing was performed on PBMCs. Source of these receptors: a woman between 18 and 30 years old in good health. Both conserved end residues are part of each CDR3. D genes are given only for firm matches. Expanded clones are given a class, and other clones once, few, many or no size at all.

D	V	J	size	CDR3	DNA
TRBD1	TRBV4-2	TRBJ2-3	few	CASSQEDRESLRGTQYF	TGTGCCAGCAGCCAAGAAGACAGGGAAAGCCTTAGGGGTACGCAGTATTTT
.	TRBV4-2	TRBJ2-2	few	CASSHADHQGGTGELFF	TGTGCCAGCAGCCACGCGGATCACCAGGGGGGCACCGGGGAGCTGTTTTTT
.	TRBV11-2	TRBJ2-2	many	CASSFGVSTGELFF	TGTGCCAGCAGCTTCGGGGTGTCAACCGGGGAGCTGTTTTTT
.	TRBV7-6	TRBJ2-5	.	CASSHPDSWETQYF	TGTGCCAGCAGCCATCCGGATAGCTGGGAGACCCAGTACTTC
TRBD1	TRBV7-3	TRBJ2-7	.	CASSLTGTGERYEQYF	TGTGCCAGCAGCTTAACCGGGACAGGGGAGAGATACGAGCAGTACTTC
TRBD1	TRBV29-1	TRBJ1-1	many	CSVRTGLHTEAFF	TGCAGCGTCAGGACAGGGCTACACACTGAAGCTTTCTTT
.	TRBV28	TRBJ1-5	many	CASSLGLTGNQPQHF	TGTGCCAGCAGTTTGGGCCTAACGGGAAATCAGCCCCAGCATTTT
TRBD1	TRBV5-1	TRBJ1-2	many	CASSRGGGADYGYTF	TGCGCCAGCAGCCGAGGAGGGGGCGCAGACTATGGCTACACCTTC
TRBD1	TRBV29-1	TRBJ2-7	.	CSGALGTGTYEQYF	TGCAGCGGCGCCCTTGGGACAGGGACCTACGAGCAGTACTTC
TRBD1	TRBV5-1	TRBJ2-7	few	CASSIGQGTREQYF	TGCGCCAGCAGCATTGGACAGGGGACGCGAGAGCAGTACTTC
TRBD1	TRBV5-1	TRBJ2-5	.	CASSLKGAGTETQYF	TGCGCCAGCAGCTTAAAGGGGGCCGGCACGGAGACCCAGTACTTC
TRBD1	TRBV19	TRBJ1-5	few	CASSSQQGSANQPQHF	TGTGCCAGTAGTTCCCAACAGGGGTCTGCGAATCAGCCCCAGCATTTT
TRBD2	TRBV24-1	TRBJ2-2	.	CATSDRRLATGELFF	TGTGCCACCAGTGACCGAAGACTAGCTACCGGGGAGCTGTTTTTT
TRBD1	TRBV10-3	TRBJ2-3	once	CAISKDRGTTDTQYF	TGTGCCATCAGTAAGGACAGGGGGACCACAGATACGCAGTATTTT
.	TRBV20-1	TRBJ2-3	many	CSARVQGADTQYF	TGCAGTGCTAGAGTCCAGGGTGCAGATACGCAGTATTTT
.	TRBV24-1	TRBJ2-1	many	CATSGPLTSYNEQFF	TGTGCCACAAGTGGACCCCTTACTAGTTACAATGAGCAGTTCTTC
TRBD2	TRBV19	TRBJ2-7	.	CASSTSGSRTYEQYF	TGTGCCAGTAGTACTAGCGGGAGCCGAACCTACGAGCAGTACTTC
.	TRBV7-8	TRBJ1-4	.	CASSLTGTYNEKLFF	TGTGCCAGCAGCTTAACCGGGACGTATAATGAAAAACTGTTTTTT
.	TRBV4-3	TRBJ2-7	few	CASSQEQEGHYEQYF	TGCGCCAGCAGCCAAGAACAGGAAGGGCACTACGAGCAGTACTTC
.	TRBV15	TRBJ2-1	.	CATSLRPRKDEQFF	TGTGCCACCAGCTTACGACCGAGGAAGGATGAGCAGTTCTTC
.	TRBV4-1	TRBJ2-5	.	CASSQENLQGTQYF	TGCGCCAGCAGCCAAGAGAATCTCCAAGGGACCCAGTACTTC
TRBD1	TRBV25-1	TRBJ2-1	.	CASSARTGDHNNEQFF	TGTGCCAGCAGTGCGCGGACAGGAGATCATAACAATGAGCAGTTCTTC
TRBD1	TRBV12-3/TRBV12-4	TRBJ1-2	.	CASSRKTGDYGYTF	TGTGCCAGCAGTCGTAAAACAGGGGACTATGGCTACACCTTC
.	TRBV9	TRBJ2-1	.	CASSVDPHWAGIDNEQFF	TGTGCCAGCAGCGTAGATCCCCACTGGGCGGGGATCGACAATGAGCAGTTCTTC
.	TRBV27	TRBJ2-7	few	CASSQKGRGGYYEQYF	TGTGCCAGCAGCCAAAAAGGCCGAGGAGGTTACTACGAGCAGTACTTC
.	TRBV24-1	TRBJ2-2	.	CATSDLTPDGPAGELFF	TGTGCCACCAGTGATTTGACACCCGATGGTCCCGCCGGGGAGCTGTTTTTT
.	TRBV20-1	TRBJ2-1	few	CSARRRSSYNEQFF	TGCAGTGCGCGGAGGCGTTCCTCCTACAATGAGCAGTTCTTC
.	TRBV7-6	TRBJ2-7	many	CASSLIGGGGYEQYF	TGTGCCAGCAGCTTAATTGGGGGAGGGGGGTACGAGCAGTACTTC
TRBD2	TRBV5-1	TRBJ2-3	few	CASSDGLAGGSDTQYF	TGCGCCAGCAGCGACGGACTAGCGGGAGGGTCAGATACGCAGTATTTT
TRBD2	TRBV20-1	TRBJ2-1	.	CSAFSGRPTNEQFF	TGCAGTGCTTTCAGCGGGAGGCCAACCAATGAGCAGTTCTTC
.	TRBV27	TRBJ2-2	few	CASSLEFANTGELFF	TGTGCCAGCAGTTTAGAATTTGCGAACACCGGGGAGCTGTTTTTT
TRBD2	TRBV10-3	TRBJ2-7	few	CAISDPEAGGDEQYF	TGTGCCATCAGTGACCCTGAAGCGGGAGGCGACGAGCAGTACTTC
TRBD2	TRBV25-1	TRBJ2-7	many	CASSGNTGGRGYEQYF	TGTGCCAGCAGTGGTAATACGGGCGGGAGAGGTTACGAGCAGTACTTC
TRBD1	TRBV7-8	TRBJ1-2	.	CASSLATGADYGYTF	TGTGCCAGCAGCTTAGCGACAGGGGCGGACTATGGCTACACCTTC
.	TRBV6-2/TRBV6-3	TRBJ2-7	.	CASSYPSRTEILSYEQYF	TGTGCCAGCAGTTACCCCTCTCGAACAGAGATCCTCTCCTACGAGCAGTACTTC
.	TRBV20-1	TRBJ1-5	few	CSASGSYNQPQHF	TGCAGTGCTAGCGGCAGCTACAATCAGCCCCAGCATTTT
.	TRBV7-9	TRBJ2-3	few	CASSLVEARGTDTQYF	TGTGCCAGCAGCTTAGTCGAGGCGAGGGGCACAGATACGCAGTATTTT
TRBD1	TRBV6-1	TRBJ1-4	many	CASTRRDRGNEKLFF	TGTGCCAGCACACGCCGGGACAGGGGGAATGAAAAACTGTTTTTT
.	TRBV6-5	TRBJ2-4	.	CASSSEEAENIQYF	TGTGCCAGCAGTTCCGAGGAGGCAGAAAACATTCAGTACTTC
.	TRBV5-6	TRBJ2-5	many	CASESPVLAQETQYF	TGTGCCAGCGAATCCCCTGTACTGGCCCAAGAGACCCAGTACTTC
.	TRBV7-9	TRBJ2-5	.	CASSLPGAVETQYF	TGTGCCAGCAGCTTACCAGGGGCCGTAGAGACCCAGTACTTC
TRBD1	TRBV6-1	TRBJ2-3	many	CASRPPRQGADTQYF	TGTGCCAGCAGGCCTCCCCGACAGGGGGCAGATACGCAGTATTTT
TRBD2	TRBV20-1	TRBJ2-3	.	CSAQPGLATSTDTQYF	TGCAGTGCTCAGCCGGGACTAGCGACAAGCACAGATACGCAGTATTTT
.	TRBV12-3/TRBV12-4	TRBJ1-5	.	CASSLQVTDYSNQPQHF	TGTGCCAGCAGTTTACAGGTGACAGATTATAGCAATCAGCCCCAGCATTTT
TRBD1	TRBV27	TRBJ2-7	few	CASSLEFRGHYEQYF	TGTGCCAGCAGTTTAGAGTTCAGGGGGCATTACGAGCAGTACTTC
.	TRBV20-1	TRBJ1-1	.	CRAAGAGNTEAFF	TGCAGGGCTGCAGGGGCGGGGAACACTGAAGCTTTCTTT
.	TRBV7-9	TRBJ2-4	.	CASSTRTRGGHIQYF	TGTGCCAGCAGCACTAGGACTAGAGGGGGGCACATTCAGTACTTC
.	TRBV19	TRBJ2-3	few	CASSILGSNTDTQYF	TGTGCCAGTAGTATTTTAGGGTCGAACACAGATACGCAGTATTTT
TRBD2	TRBV5-1	TRBJ2-3	many	CASSLAGNPDTQYF	TGCGCCAGCAGCCTAGCGGGAAACCCAGATACGCAGTATTTT
.	TRBV4-1	TRBJ2-1	many	CASSQGGRAEQFF	TGCGCCAGCAGCCAAGGTGGCAGGGCAGAGCAGTTCTTC
.	TRBV2	TRBJ2-3	.	CASKRPSTDTQYF	TGTGCCAGCAAGCGGCCGAGCACAGATACGCAGTATTTT
TRBD2	TRBV14	TRBJ2-1	.	CASKGLADIEQFF	TGTGCCAGCAAGGGACTAGCGGATATAGAGCAGTTCTTC
.	TRBV6-6	TRBJ2-1	.	CASRGDADNEQFF	TGTGCCAGCAGGGGGGACGCAGACAATGAGCAGTTCTTC
.	TRBV6-5	TRBJ2-7	few	CASSYASGGEQYF	TGTGCCAGCAGTTACGCCTCGGGTGGCGAGCAGTACTTC
.	TRBV6-1	TRBJ2-6	.	CASILGESGANVLTF	TGTGCCAGCATCCTGGGGGAGTCTGGGGCCAACGTCCTGACTTTC